A single T cell receptor beta chain is shown here with its context. The germline V gene has CDR1 SGHRS and CDR2 YFSETQ. CDR3 size: 15 residues. Germline trimming cut 4 bases from V and 4 bases from J; bases unmatched to any gene: 9. The entry originates in a study of blood T cell repertoires in COVID-19. Study in general: The origin of the acute and convalescent COVID-19 samples was the United States, Italy and Spain. Nucleic acid was either cDNA or gDNA, and it came from T cells, B-cell-depleted T cells, or PBMCs.

In the original processing: Nucleated cell number was recorded as an estimate derived from reference gene primer amplification. The table came from immunoSEQ multiplex PCR; TCRdb's copy has only in-frame clones and leaves some out. V and J calls plus clone size are reproduced from that table; the DNA served to infer D and trimming. Of under 300,000 clones listed, around 84% were seen once; the top ten hold over 1.1%. Seattle-derived patients entered the study during active infection and were followed longitudinally. The genes are TRBV5-1 and TRBJ1-1; 8 bases are a match to TRBD1. The sample comprised peripheral blood. The clonotype comes from a human donor with COVID-19, enrolled during active disease. The donor label of this sample is uncertain. CDR3 amino acids: CASSPRTGKVTEAFF. CDR3 sequence (DNA): TGCGCCAGCAGCCCGAGGACAGGGAAAGTCACTGAAGCTTTCTTT.